The entry that follows covers one TCR beta chain sequence. Antigen specificity is unknown. The table came from immunoSEQ multiplex PCR; TCRdb's copy has only in-frame clones and leaves some out. Here the sample spans around 50,000 clones, around three quarters being singletons. The germline CDR1 and CDR2 sequences are SGHRS and YFSETQ. V lost 1 base to trimming and J lost 8 bases; unmatched junction nucleotides: 8. CDR3 length equals 16 residues. The data are from a study of vaccination effects on CD4 cells after COVID-19. Background on the study: Post-vaccine specimens arrived a median 72 days past the second dose. Study-level results: Clones from infection and from vaccination both contracted markedly late after vaccination.

The culture ran for roughly ten days before CD4+ T cells were isolated. Confirmation by PCR established that the person had SARS-CoV-2 infection between March and December 2020. Participants completed two doses of the BNT162b2 or mRNA-1273 vaccine. The chain combines TRBV5-1 with TRBJ2-1; 11 bases line up with TRBD1. The source was CD4+ T cells from PBMCs cultured without peptide, collected after COVID-19 vaccination. This sequence originates from a human donor who had a prior SARS-CoV-2 infection. The CDR3 DNA follows: TGCGCCAGCAGCTTGTGGGGGACAGGGGGTTGGGATGAGCAGTTCTTC. Translating gives CASSLWGTGGWDEQFF.